At least ten counts were recorded for the clone carrying this T cell receptor (beta chain). The target antigen is unknown. The data originate from a study of T cells after yellow fever vaccination. The CDR3 runs to 17 residues. V was cut by 4 bases and J by 0 bases, with 18 bases left in between. Germline CDR1 is SGHVS and CDR2 is FQNEAQ. In making TCR cDNA, 5'RACE template switching added a universal primer site and UMIs to it. One entry per CDR3 protein results from TCRdb running MiXCR on the 5' RACE reads. The sample carries about 63,000 distinct CDR3 sequences, 6% to 7.5% recorded once. Study-level findings and limits: Subsequent to the booster, the majority of primary-vaccination clones reappeared (around 95% CD4, 70% to 90% CD8). Contaminating bulk clonotypes could be abundant in FACS-sorted repertoires.

This sequence joins TRBV7-8 and TRBJ2-5; D may correspond to TRBD1 or TRBD2 (5 bases each). The source of this sequence is a man aged 25 to 45 who received the YFV17D yellow fever vaccine. This material consisted of CD8+ T cells sorted from PBMCs, taken 15 days after the yellow fever booster vaccination. CDR3 DNA: TGTGCCAGCAGCTCGGAAGGGACGGGAAAGTACCAAGAGACCCAGTACTTC. Translating gives CASSSEGTGKYQETQYF.